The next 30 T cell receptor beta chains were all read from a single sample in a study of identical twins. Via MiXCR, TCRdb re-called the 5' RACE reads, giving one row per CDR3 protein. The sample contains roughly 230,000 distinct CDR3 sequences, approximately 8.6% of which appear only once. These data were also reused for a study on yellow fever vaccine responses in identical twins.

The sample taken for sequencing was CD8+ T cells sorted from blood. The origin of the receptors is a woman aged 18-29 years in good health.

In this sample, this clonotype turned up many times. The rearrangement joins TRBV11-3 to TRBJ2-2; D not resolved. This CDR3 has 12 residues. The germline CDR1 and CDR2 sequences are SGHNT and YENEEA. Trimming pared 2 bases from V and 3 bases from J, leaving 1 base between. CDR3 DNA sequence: TGTGCCAGCAGCTTATACACCGGGGAGCTGTTTTTT. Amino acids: CASSLYTGELFF.

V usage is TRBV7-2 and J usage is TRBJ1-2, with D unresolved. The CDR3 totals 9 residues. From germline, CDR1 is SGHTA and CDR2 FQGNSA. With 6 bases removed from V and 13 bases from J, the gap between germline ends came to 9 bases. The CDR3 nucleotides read TGTGCCAGCAGGCCGACCGGCACCTTC. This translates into CASRPTGTF.

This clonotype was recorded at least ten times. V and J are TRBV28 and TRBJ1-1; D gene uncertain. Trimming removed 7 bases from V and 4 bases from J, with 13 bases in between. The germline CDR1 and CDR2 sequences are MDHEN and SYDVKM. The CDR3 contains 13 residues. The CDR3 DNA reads TGTGCCAGCAACAATCTCCTGCGCACTGAAGCTTTCTTT. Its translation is CASNNLLRTEAFF.

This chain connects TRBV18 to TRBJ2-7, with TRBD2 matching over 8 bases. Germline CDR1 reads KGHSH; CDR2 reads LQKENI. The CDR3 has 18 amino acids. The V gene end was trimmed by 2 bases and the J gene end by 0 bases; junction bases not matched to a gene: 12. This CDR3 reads CASSPSLGAGGLSYEQYF. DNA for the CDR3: TGTGCCAGCTCACCATCCTTAGGTGCGGGAGGCCTCTCCTACGAGCAGTACTTC.

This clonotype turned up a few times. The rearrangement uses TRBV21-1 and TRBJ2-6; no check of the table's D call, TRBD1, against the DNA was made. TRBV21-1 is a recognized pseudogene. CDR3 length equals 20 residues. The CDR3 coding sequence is TGTGCCAGCAGCAAACCCCCGGACCCTCACGACGACTCTGGGGCCAACGTCCTGACTTTC. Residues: CASSKPPDPHDDSGANVLTF.

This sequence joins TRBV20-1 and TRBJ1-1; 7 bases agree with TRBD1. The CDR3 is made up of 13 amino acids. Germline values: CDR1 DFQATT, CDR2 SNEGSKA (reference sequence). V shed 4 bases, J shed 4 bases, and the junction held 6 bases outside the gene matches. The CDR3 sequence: CSATKTGSTEAFF. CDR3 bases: TGCAGTGCTACAAAGACAGGGTCCACTGAAGCTTTCTTT.

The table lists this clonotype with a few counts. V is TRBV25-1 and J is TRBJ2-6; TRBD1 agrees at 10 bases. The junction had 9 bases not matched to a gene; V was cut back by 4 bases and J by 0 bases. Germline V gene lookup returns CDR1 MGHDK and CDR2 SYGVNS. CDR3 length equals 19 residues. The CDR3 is CASSATGGLPFSGANVLTF. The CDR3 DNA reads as TGTGCCAGCAGTGCGACAGGGGGCCTACCCTTCTCTGGGGCCAACGTCCTGACTTTC. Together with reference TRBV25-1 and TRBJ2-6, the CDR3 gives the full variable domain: EADIYQTPRYLVIGTGKKITLECSQTMGHDKMYWYQQDPGMELHLIHYSYGVNSTEKGDLSSESTVSRIRTEHFPLTLESARPSHTSQYLCASSATGGLPFSGANVLTFGAGSRLTVL.

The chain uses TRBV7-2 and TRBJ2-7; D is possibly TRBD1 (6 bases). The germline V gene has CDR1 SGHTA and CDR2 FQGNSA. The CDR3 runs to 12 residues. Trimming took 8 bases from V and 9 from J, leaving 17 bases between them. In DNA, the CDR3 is TGTGCCAGCGGAACTACAGGGCCCGGGCAGTACTTC. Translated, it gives CASGTTGPGQYF.

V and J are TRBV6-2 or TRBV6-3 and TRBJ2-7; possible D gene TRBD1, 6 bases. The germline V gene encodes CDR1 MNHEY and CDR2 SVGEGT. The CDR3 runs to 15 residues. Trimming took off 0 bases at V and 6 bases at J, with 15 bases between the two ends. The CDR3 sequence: CASSYSGRGTCEQYF. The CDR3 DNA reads TGTGCCAGCAGTTACTCTGGCAGGGGCACCTGCGAGCAGTACTTC.

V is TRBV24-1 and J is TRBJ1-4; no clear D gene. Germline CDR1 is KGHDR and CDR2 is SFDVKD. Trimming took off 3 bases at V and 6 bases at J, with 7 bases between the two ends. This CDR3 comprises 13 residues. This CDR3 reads CATSDRRDEKLFF. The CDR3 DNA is TGTGCCACCAGTGATAGGAGAGATGAAAAACTGTTTTTT.

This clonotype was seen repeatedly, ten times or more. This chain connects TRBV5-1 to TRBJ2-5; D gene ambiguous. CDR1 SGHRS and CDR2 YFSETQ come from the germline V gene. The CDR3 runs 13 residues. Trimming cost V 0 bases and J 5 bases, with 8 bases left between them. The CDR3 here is CASSLVALETQYF. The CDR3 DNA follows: TGCGCCAGCAGCTTGGTTGCCCTGGAGACCCAGTACTTC.

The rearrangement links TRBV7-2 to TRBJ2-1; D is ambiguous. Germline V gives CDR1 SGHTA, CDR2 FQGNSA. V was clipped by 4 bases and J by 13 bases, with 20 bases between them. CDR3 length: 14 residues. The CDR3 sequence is CASSSPPLSIPQFF. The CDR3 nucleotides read TGTGCCAGCAGCTCGCCTCCCCTTAGTATCCCACAGTTCTTC.

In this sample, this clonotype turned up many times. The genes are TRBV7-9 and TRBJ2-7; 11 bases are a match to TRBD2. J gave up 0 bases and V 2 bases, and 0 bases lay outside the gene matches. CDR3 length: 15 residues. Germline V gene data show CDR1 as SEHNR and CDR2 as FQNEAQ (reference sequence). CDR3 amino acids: CASSLTSGSSYEQYF. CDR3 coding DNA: TGTGCCAGCAGCTTAACTAGCGGGAGCTCCTACGAGCAGTACTTC.

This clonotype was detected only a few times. The CDR3 protein is CASSQMTGTGEQYF. For the CDR3, the DNA is TGCGCCAGCAGCCAGATGACAGGGACAGGAGAGCAGTACTTC. The chain employs TRBV4-3 and TRBJ2-7; 8 positions agree with TRBD1. V lost 3 bases, J lost 7 bases, and 8 bases stayed unmatched. CDR3 size: 14 residues. Germline loops: CDR1 LGHNA, CDR2 YSLEER.

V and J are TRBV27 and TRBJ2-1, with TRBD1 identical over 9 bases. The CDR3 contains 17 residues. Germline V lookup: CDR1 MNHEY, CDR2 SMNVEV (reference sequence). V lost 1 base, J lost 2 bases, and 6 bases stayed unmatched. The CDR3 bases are TGTGCCAGCAGTTTATTCGTCAGGGACAGGGCCTACAATGAGCAGTTCTTC. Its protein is CASSLFVRDRAYNEQFF.

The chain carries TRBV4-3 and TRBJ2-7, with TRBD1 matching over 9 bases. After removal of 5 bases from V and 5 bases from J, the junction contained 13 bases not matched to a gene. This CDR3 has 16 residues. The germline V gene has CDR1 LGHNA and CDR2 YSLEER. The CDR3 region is CASSSPPGTGSDEQYF. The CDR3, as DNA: TGCGCCAGCAGCTCTCCCCCCGGGACAGGGTCCGACGAGCAGTACTTC.

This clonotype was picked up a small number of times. The CDR3 region is CASSFGTATTDTQYF. CDR3 coding DNA: TGTGCCAGCAGCTTCGGGACAGCAACCACAGATACGCAGTATTTT. The chain employs TRBV7-2 and TRBJ2-3, with 7 bases that match TRBD1. The V gene end was trimmed by 3 bases and the J gene end by 2 bases; junction bases not matched to a gene: 5. The CDR3 is made up of 15 amino acids. Germline CDR1 reads SGHTA; CDR2 reads FQGNSA.

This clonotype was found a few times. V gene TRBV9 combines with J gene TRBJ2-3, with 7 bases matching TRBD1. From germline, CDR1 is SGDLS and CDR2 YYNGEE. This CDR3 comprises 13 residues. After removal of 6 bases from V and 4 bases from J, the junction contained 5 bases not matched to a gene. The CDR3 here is CASNPTGADTQYF. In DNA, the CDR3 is TGTGCCAGCAACCCCACAGGGGCAGATACGCAGTATTTT.

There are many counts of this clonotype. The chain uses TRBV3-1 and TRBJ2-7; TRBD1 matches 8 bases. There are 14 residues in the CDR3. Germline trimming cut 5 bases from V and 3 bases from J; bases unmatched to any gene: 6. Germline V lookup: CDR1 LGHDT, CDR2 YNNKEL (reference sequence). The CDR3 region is CASSYGQGSYEQYF. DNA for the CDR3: TGTGCCAGCAGCTATGGACAGGGAAGCTACGAGCAGTACTTC.

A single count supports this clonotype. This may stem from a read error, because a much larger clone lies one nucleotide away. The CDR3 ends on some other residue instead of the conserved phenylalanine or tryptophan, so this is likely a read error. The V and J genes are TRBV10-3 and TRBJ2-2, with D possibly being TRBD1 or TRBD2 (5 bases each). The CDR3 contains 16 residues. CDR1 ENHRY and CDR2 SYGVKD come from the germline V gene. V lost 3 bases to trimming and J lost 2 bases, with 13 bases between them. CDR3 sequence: CAISDAGTKNTGELFS. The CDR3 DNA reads TGTGCCATCAGTGACGCCGGGACCAAAAACACCGGGGAGCTGTTTTCT.

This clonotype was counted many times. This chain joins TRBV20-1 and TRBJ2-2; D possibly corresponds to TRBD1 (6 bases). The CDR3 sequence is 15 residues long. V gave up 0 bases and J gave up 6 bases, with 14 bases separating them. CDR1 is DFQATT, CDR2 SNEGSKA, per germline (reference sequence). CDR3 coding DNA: TGCAGTGCTAGAGATCTGGGGGCGCACGCCGGGGAGCTGTTTTTT. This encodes CSARDLGAHAGELFF.

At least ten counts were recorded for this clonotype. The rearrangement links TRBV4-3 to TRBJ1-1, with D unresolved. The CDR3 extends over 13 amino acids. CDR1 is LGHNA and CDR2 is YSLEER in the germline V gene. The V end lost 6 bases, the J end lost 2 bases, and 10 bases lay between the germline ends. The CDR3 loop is CASSTTANTEAFF. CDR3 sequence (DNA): TGCGCCAGCAGTACAACAGCTAACACTGAAGCTTTCTTT.

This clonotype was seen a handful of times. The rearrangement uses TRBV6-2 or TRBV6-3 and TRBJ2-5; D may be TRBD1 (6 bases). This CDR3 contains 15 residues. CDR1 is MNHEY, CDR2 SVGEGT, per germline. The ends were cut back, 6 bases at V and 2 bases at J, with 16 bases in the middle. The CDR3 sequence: CASRTRTAPQETQYF. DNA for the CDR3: TGTGCCAGCAGAACACGGACAGCCCCTCAAGAGACCCAGTACTTC.

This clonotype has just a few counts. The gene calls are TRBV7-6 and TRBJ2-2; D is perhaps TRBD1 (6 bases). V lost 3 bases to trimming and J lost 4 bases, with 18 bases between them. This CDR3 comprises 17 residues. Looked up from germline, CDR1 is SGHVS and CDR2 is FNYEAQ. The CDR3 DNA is TGTGCCAGCAGCTTCGGACAGATCCGCGACTTCACCGGGGAGCTGTTTTTT. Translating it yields CASSFGQIRDFTGELFF.

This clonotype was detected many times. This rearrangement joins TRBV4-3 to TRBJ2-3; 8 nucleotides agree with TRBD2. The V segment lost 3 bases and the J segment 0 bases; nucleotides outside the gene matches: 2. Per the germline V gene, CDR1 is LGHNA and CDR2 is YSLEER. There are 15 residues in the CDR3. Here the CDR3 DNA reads TGCGCCAGCAGCCAGGTAGCGGGGAGCACAGATACGCAGTATTTT. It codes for CASSQVAGSTDTQYF.

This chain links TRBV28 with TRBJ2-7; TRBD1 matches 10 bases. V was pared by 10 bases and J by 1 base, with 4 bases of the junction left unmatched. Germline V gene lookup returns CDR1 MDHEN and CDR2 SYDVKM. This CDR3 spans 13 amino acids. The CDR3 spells CATRQGASYEQYF. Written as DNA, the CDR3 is TGTGCCACCAGACAGGGGGCATCCTACGAGCAGTACTTC.

CDR3 sequence (DNA): TGTGCCAGCAGCGGCGAAGGACTAGTTAGGGAGACCCAGTACTTC. This gives the protein CASSGEGLVRETQYF. The chain has TRBV9 and TRBJ2-5; 7 nucleotides match TRBD2. CDR3 size: 15 residues. V trimming: 3 bases; J trimming: 5 bases; junction bases outside the gene matches: 10. The germline gives CDR1 SGDLS, CDR2 YYNGEE.

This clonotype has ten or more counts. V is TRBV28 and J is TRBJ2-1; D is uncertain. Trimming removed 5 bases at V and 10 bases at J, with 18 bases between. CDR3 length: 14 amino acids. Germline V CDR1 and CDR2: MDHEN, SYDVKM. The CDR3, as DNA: TGTGCCAGCAGTCCCCTAAAGCAGGCCCTCGAGCAGTTCTTC. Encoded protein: CASSPLKQALEQFF.

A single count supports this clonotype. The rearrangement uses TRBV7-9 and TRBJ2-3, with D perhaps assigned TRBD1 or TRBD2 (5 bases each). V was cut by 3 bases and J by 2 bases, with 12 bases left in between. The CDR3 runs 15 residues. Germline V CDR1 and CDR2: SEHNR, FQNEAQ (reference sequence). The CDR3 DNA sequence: TGTGCCAGCAGCTTCCTCCTGGGGGACACAGATACGCAGTATTTT. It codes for CASSFLLGDTDTQYF.

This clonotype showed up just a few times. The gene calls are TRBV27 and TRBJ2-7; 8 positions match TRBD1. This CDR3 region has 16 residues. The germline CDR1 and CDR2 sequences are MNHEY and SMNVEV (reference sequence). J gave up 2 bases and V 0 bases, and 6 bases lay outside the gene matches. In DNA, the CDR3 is TGTGCCAGCAGTTTATCGTCGGGACAGGTGGCCTACGAGCAGTACTTC. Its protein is CASSLSSGQVAYEQYF.